This T cell receptor (beta chain) was captured in a study of shared clonotypes between healthy human individuals. General study results and limits: Memory subsets generally showed lower estimated richness than naive subsets. The low donor count limited represented genetic and exposure-history diversity.

The method was immunoSEQ multiplex PCR; TCRdb's version includes in-frame clones alone and lacks a portion of them. The top ten hold 0.9% to 1.5% of the sample, which has about 1,900,000 clones, about 95% seen once. Germline-derived CDR1 and CDR2 are SQVTM and ANQGSEA. The CDR3 has 16 residues. The V and J ends lost 5 bases and 3 bases, in that order; junction bases with no gene match: 10. Naive-designated CD8 cells lacked CD45RO, were positively enriched for CCR7, and omitted terminally differentiated effector memory CD45RA+ cells. Concerning this clone itself: What it binds is unknown.

The rearrangement uses TRBV29-1 and TRBJ2-3; TRBD2 matches 11 bases. The specimen sequenced was naive CD8+ T cells sorted from blood. The TCR comes from a man between 18 and 35 years old in good health. DNA of the CDR3: TGCAGCGTTCCCTGGGCGGGACTAGCGGTAACAGATACGCAGTATTTT. It specifies CSVPWAGLAVTDTQYF.